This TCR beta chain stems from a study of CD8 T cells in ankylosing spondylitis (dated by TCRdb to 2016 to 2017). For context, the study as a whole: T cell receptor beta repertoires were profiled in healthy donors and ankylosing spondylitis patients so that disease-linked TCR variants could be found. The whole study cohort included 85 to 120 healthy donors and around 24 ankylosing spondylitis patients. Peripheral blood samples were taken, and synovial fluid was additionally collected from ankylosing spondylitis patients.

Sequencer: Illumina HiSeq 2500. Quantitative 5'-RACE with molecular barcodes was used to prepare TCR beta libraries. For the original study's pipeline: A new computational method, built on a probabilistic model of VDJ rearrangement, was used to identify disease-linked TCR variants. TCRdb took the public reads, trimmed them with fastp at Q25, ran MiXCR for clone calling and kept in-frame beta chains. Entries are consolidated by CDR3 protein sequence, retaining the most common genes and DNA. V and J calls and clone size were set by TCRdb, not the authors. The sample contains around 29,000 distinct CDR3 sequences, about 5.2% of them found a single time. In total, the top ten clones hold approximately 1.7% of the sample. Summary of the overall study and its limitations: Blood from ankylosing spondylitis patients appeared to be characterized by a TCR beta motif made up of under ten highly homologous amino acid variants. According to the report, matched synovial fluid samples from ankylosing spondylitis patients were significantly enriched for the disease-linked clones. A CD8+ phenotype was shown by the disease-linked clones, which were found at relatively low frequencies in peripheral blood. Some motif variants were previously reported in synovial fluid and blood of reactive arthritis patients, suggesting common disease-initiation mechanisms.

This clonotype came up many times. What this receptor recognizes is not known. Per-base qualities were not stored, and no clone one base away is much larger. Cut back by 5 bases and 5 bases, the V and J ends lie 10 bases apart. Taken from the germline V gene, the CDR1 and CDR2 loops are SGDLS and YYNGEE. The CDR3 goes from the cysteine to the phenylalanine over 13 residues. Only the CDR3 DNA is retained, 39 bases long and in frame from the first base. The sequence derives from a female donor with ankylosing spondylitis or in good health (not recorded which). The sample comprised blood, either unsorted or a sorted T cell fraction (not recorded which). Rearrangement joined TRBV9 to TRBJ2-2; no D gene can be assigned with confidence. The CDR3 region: CASRDSGTGELFF. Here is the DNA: TGTGCCAGCAGGGATAGTGGGACCGGGGAGCTGTTTTTT.